What follows are 26 T cell receptor beta chains derived from one specimen sequenced in a study of T cell responses to AZD1222 COVID-19 vaccine. TCRdb's copy holds only in-frame clones and misses some; the assay was immunoSEQ multiplex PCR. Of about 220,000 clones in the sample, roughly 91% were seen once. Sample: peripheral blood, taken on day 0 of MenACWY control vaccination. The receptor source for this set is an adult in good health.

This sequence joins TRBV7-2 and TRBJ2-7, with a weak D call TRBD1 (6 bases). The length of the CDR3 is 14 residues. Trimming removed 5 bases at V and 1 base at J, with 12 bases between. From germline, CDR1 is SGHTA and CDR2 FQGNSA. The CDR3 is CASSRRTESYEQYF. The CDR3 DNA reads TGTGCCAGCAGCAGGAGGACAGAGTCCTACGAGCAGTACTTC.

This chain uses TRBV30 with TRBJ1-2; 10 bases fit TRBD1. The CDR3 loop spans 14 amino acids. Germline assignment: CDR1 GTSNPN and CDR2 SVGIG (reference sequence). Trimming cost V 3 bases and J 5 bases; bases outside gene matches: 6. The CDR3 reads CAWRGQGRGYGYTF. The CDR3 DNA follows: TGTGCCTGGAGGGGACAGGGGAGAGGATATGGCTACACCTTC.

The chain is built from TRBV3-1 (or the pseudogene TRBV3-2) and TRBJ1-5; no clear D. Trimming took 1 base from V and 6 from J, leaving 13 bases between them. This CDR3 has 15 residues. Germline loops: CDR1 LGHDT, CDR2 YNNKEL (reference sequence). The CDR3 region is CASSQAGPRGQPQHF. The CDR3 nucleotides are TGTGCCAGCAGCCAAGCCGGGCCGCGGGGTCAGCCCCAGCATTTT.

The chain carries TRBV20-1 and TRBJ1-1; D uncertain. V lost 6 bases, J lost 8 bases, and 13 bases lay in between. There are 11 residues in the CDR3. The V gene's germline CDR1 is DFQATT and CDR2 SNEGSKA (reference sequence). The CDR3 coding sequence is TGCAGTGCCGTCGTGTTATTAGAAGCTTTCTTT. Protein sequence: CSAVVLLEAFF.

This chain joins TRBV30 and TRBJ1-2; 8 bases are shared with TRBD1. There are 16 residues in the CDR3. The ends lost 5 bases at V and 2 bases at J; junction bases unmatched: 13. Germline V gives CDR1 GTSNPN, CDR2 SVGIG (reference sequence). Here the CDR3 reads CAWGAGGRGLNYGYTF. The CDR3 nucleotides read TGTGCCTGGGGTGCGGGAGGCAGGGGGCTGAACTATGGCTACACCTTC.

The V gene is TRBV3-1 (or the pseudogene TRBV3-2), the J gene TRBJ2-1, with 8 bases identical to TRBD1. The CDR3 has 16 amino acids. J lost 0 bases, V lost 3 bases, and 4 bases had no gene match. Germline CDR1 reads LGHDT; CDR2 reads YNNKEL (reference sequence). CDR3 residues: CASSHDRGVSYNEQFF. In DNA form, the CDR3 reads TGTGCCAGCAGCCATGACAGGGGCGTCTCCTACAATGAGCAGTTCTTC.

The V and J genes are TRBV10-3 and TRBJ1-2; D gene ambiguous. V was clipped by 2 bases and J by 2 bases, with 3 bases between them. Germline assignment: CDR1 ENHRY and CDR2 SYGVKD. This CDR3 region has 12 residues. CDR3 amino acids: CAISEHNYGYTF. The DNA of the CDR3 is TGTGCCATCAGTGAGCACAACTATGGCTACACCTTC.

This clone has more than one count but fewer than ten. J is TRBJ1-2 and V is TRBV5-1; 8 bases agree with TRBD1. The CDR3 spans 15 residues. V lost 3 bases, J lost 8 bases, and 12 bases stayed unmatched. The germline V gene has CDR1 SGHRS and CDR2 YFSETQ. The CDR3 sequence: CASSSTSQGARGYTF. The CDR3 region has the DNA TGCGCCAGCAGCTCCACGTCCCAGGGGGCGCGAGGCTACACCTTC.

The rearrangement joins TRBV5-4 to TRBJ1-1; the match to TRBD1 covers 9 bases. The CDR3 has 15 amino acids. After removal of 4 bases from V and 3 bases from J, the junction contained 7 bases not matched to a gene. From germline, CDR1 is SGHNT and CDR2 YYREEE (reference sequence). CDR3 residues: CASSRPGQGYTEAFF. DNA for the CDR3: TGTGCCAGCAGCCGACCGGGACAGGGATACACTGAAGCTTTCTTT.

The V gene is TRBV29-1, the J gene TRBJ1-2; tentatively, D is TRBD1 (6 bases). This CDR3 has 13 amino acids. Germline V CDR1 and CDR2: SQVTM, ANQGSEA. V dropped 2 bases and J dropped 7 bases, with 14 bases sitting between them. In DNA form, the CDR3 reads TGCAGCGTTGAAAGGGGGAGCTTTGGTGGCTACACCTTC. Protein product: CSVERGSFGGYTF.

The gene calls are TRBV5-8 and TRBJ1-5; possible D gene TRBD1, 5 bases. This CDR3 is built from 12 residues. Trimming took off 3 bases at V and 8 bases at J, with 9 bases between the two ends. Germline assignment: CDR1 SGHTS and CDR2 YDEGEE. CDR3 DNA sequence: TGTGCCAGCAGCTACCGGGGGAAGCCCCAGCATTTT. Protein product: CASSYRGKPQHF.

This clone came up once. J is TRBJ2-2 and V is TRBV3-1 (or the pseudogene TRBV3-2), with a weak D call TRBD2 (5 bases). Germline CDR1 LGHDT, CDR2 YNNKEL (reference sequence). The CDR3 covers 15 residues. V lost 5 bases to trimming and J lost 4 bases, with 14 bases between them. CDR3 nucleotide sequence: TGTGCCAGCAGCTGGGCGGGCCCTTTCACCGGGGAGCTGTTTTTT. Encoded protein: CASSWAGPFTGELFF.

The chain recombines TRBV12-3 or TRBV12-4 with TRBJ1-2; D gene ambiguous. CDR3 size: 13 residues. V was shortened by 3 bases and J by 1 base, with 6 bases between the two germline ends. CDR3 in amino acids: CASSFLDNYGYTF. CDR3 coding DNA: TGTGCCAGCAGTTTCTTGGATAACTATGGCTACACCTTC.

CDR3 residues: CASSTRQGYTF. The CDR3 coding sequence is TGTGCCAGTAGTACTAGACAGGGCTACACCTTC. The chain recombines TRBV19 with TRBJ1-2; tentative D call: TRBD1 (5 bases). The CDR3 is 11 residues long. Germline lookup yields CDR1 LNHDA and CDR2 SQIVND (reference sequence). The V end was cut by 4 bases, the J end by 8 bases, with 8 bases between. The variable domain in full, completed from reference TRBV19 and TRBJ1-2, reads DGGITQSPKYLFRKEGQNVTLSCEQNLNHDAMYWYRQDPGQGLRLIYYSQIVNDFQKGDIAEGYSVSREKKESFPLTVTSAQKNPTAFYLCASSTRQGYTFGSGTRLTVV.

CDR3: CASIWGQNTEAFF. The DNA for the CDR3 is TGTGCCAGCATATGGGGACAGAACACTGAAGCTTTCTTT. J is TRBJ1-1 and V is TRBV2; the D gene is possibly TRBD1 (6 bases). The V end was cut by 7 bases, the J end by 1 base, with 10 bases between. The length of the CDR3 is 13 residues. CDR1 is SNHLY, CDR2 FYNNEI, per germline.

On this clone: This specimen includes other DNA sequences encoding the same CDR3. The chain carries TRBV30 and TRBJ1-5; D call uncertain. The germline CDR1 and CDR2 sequences are GTSNPN and SVGIG (reference sequence). Trimming cost V 0 bases and J 1 base, with 7 bases left between them. The CDR3 extends over 14 amino acids. In DNA form, the CDR3 reads TGTGCCTGGAGTGTTGGTTCGAGCAATCAGCCCCAGCATTTT. This translates into CAWSVGSSNQPQHF.

This chain joins TRBV12-3 or TRBV12-4 and TRBJ1-1; D may be TRBD1 (6 bases). This CDR3 region has 13 residues. The germline V and J ends were trimmed by 7 bases and 3 bases, with 12 bases remaining between them. The CDR3 coding sequence is TGTGCCAGCACCAGGGGACTATACACTGAAGCTTTCTTT. This sequence encodes CASTRGLYTEAFF.

V and J are TRBV6-1 and TRBJ1-3; D unresolved. Trimming took off 7 bases at V and 0 bases at J, with 13 bases between the two ends. CDR1 MNHNS and CDR2 SASEGT come from the germline V gene. This CDR3 has 15 amino acids. CDR3 nucleotide sequence: TGTGCCAGCACCCTGACCCGCAGCTCTGGAAACACCATATATTTT. Residues: CASTLTRSSGNTIYF.

The gene calls are TRBV25-1 and TRBJ2-1; 8 nucleotides align to TRBD2. Germline assignment: CDR1 MGHDK and CDR2 SYGVNS. V lost 4 bases, J lost 4 bases, and 9 bases stayed unmatched. The CDR3 sequence is 16 residues long. This CDR3 is CASSAWGAGEYNEQFF. The CDR3, as DNA: TGTGCCAGCAGTGCCTGGGGAGCGGGGGAGTACAATGAGCAGTTCTTC.

The chain couples TRBV5-1 to TRBJ2-2, with a weak D call TRBD1 (5 bases). The V end was cut by 3 bases, the J end by 0 bases, with 9 bases between. CDR3 length equals 15 residues. Per germline, CDR1 SGHRS and CDR2 YFSETQ. The CDR3 DNA sequence: TGCGCCAGCAGCTACGACAGAACGAACACCGGGGAGCTGTTTTTT. It is translated as CASSYDRTNTGELFF.

The chain recombines TRBV7-2 with TRBJ2-2; D remains ambiguous. Germline V CDR1 and CDR2: SGHTA, FQGNSA. The CDR3 spans 14 residues. The V and J ends lost 5 bases and 6 bases respectively, with 13 bases between them. CDR3 amino acids: CASSEFGPPGELFF. The CDR3 nucleotides read TGTGCCAGCAGCGAATTTGGACCCCCCGGGGAGCTGTTTTTT. Full variable domain (outside the CDR3, taken from reference TRBV7-2 and TRBJ2-2): GAGVSQSPSNKVTEKGKDVELRCDPISGHTALYWYRQSLGQGLEFLIYFQGNSAPDKSGLPSDRFSAERTGGSVSTLTIQRTQQEDSAVYLCASSEFGPPGELFFGEGSRLTVL.

The V gene is TRBV12-2, the J gene TRBJ2-7; TRBD1 reflects the table's D call only, with no check against the DNA. TRBV12-2 is marked as a pseudogene. The CDR3 is 16 amino acids. As DNA, the CDR3 is TGTGCAAGTCGCTTAGGAGGGACAGGGGATAGCCACGAGCAGTACTTC. As protein: CASRLGGTGDSHEQYF.

This sequence joins TRBV5-5 and TRBJ2-5; TRBD2 matches 15 bases. Germline V gene lookup returns CDR1 SGHKS and CDR2 YYEKEE (reference sequence). Trimming removed 3 bases from V and 1 base from J; junction bases left unmatched: 4. The CDR3 contains 17 residues. CDR3 DNA: TGTGCCAGCAGCTCCCGGACTAGCGGGGGGGCCCAAGAGACCCAGTACTTC. It specifies CASSSRTSGGAQETQYF.

The genes are TRBV4-1 and TRBJ2-5, with 8 positions matching TRBD2. Trimming removed 0 bases from V and 5 bases from J; junction bases left unmatched: 17. The CDR3 has 19 residues. Germline CDR1 MGHRA, CDR2 YSYEKL. CDR3 loop: CASSQDSRGGPYQEETQYF. DNA for the CDR3: TGCGCCAGCAGCCAAGATTCTCGCGGGGGGCCGTACCAGGAGGAGACCCAGTACTTC.

Turning to this clone: Other DNA sequences of this sample code for an identical CDR3. V and J are TRBV6-2 or TRBV6-3 and TRBJ1-5; D is unclear. This CDR3 has 14 amino acids. V gave up 0 bases and J gave up 4 bases, with 7 bases separating them. The germline V gene encodes CDR1 MNHEY and CDR2 SVGEGT. The CDR3, as DNA: TGTGCCAGCAGTTACTCGACCGGGAATCAGCCCCAGCATTTT. Residues: CASSYSTGNQPQHF.

The chain links TRBV7-8 to TRBJ1-1, with D perhaps TRBD1 (5 bases). The germline V and J ends were trimmed by 1 base and 6 bases, with 18 bases remaining between them. Germline V gene sequence: CDR1 SGHVS, CDR2 FQNEAQ. CDR3 length: 16 residues. DNA for the CDR3: TGTGCCAGCAGCTTAGTTTTTCGGCCCCGGGACGCTGAAGCTTTCTTT. The encoded protein is CASSLVFRPRDAEAFF.